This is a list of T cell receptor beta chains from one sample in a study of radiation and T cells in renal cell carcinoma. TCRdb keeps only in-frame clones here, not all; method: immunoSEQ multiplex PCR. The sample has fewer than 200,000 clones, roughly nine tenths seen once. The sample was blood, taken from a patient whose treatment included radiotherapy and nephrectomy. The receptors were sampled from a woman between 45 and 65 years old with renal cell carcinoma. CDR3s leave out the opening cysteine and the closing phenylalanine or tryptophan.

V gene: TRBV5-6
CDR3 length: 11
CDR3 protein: ASSLDLNTEAF

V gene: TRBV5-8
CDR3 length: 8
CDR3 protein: ASSLETQY

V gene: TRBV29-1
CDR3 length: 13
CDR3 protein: SVEALTGTGYGYT

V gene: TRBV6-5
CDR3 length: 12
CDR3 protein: ASSLSGWNSPLH

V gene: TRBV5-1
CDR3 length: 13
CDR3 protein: ASNLSGGDTDTQY

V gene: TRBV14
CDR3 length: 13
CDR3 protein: ASSHLQGAGEKLF

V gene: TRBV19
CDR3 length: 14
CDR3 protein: ASRSTGQGNGNTIY

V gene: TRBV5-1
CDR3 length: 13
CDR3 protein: ASSARGDSSYEQY

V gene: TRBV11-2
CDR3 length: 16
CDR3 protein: ASSSLRAGPSSYNEQF

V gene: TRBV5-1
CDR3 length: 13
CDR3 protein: ASSLDGSGANVLT

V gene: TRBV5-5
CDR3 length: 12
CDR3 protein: ASSLGMRGTEAF

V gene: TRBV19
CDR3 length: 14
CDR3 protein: ASSRNRGAVDYGYT

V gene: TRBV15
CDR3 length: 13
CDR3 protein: ATSRTRDGHYEQY

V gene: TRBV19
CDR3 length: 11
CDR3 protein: ASSIPGLYGYT

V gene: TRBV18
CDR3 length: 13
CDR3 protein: ASSPTSGGRETQY

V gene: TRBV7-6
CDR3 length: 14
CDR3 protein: ASSSQTSGGPDTQY

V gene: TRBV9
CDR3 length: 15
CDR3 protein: ASSETGGYMGNTEAF

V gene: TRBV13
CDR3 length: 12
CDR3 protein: ASSHGGGGTEAF

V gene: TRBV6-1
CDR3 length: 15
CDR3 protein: ASSEMTSGGVGETQY

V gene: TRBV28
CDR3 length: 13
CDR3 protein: ASSPSDRDNQPQH

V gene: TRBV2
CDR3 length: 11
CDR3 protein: ASSWDSTYEQY

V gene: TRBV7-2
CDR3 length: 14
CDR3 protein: ASSYSALTSGNTIY

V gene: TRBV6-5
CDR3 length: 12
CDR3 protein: ASSYGGSTDTQY

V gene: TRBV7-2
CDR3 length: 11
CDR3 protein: ASSLAGVDTIY

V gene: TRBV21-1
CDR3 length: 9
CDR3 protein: ASTSTGELF

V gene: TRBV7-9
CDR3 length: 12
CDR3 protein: ASSKTWGEETQY

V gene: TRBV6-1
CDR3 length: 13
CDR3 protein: ASSELGAVYNEQF

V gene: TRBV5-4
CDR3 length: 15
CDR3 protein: ASSSRQGPRGVYGYT

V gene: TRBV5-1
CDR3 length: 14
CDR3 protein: ASSLFSRAKPYEQY

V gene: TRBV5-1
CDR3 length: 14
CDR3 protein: ASSLFSGGAPDTQY

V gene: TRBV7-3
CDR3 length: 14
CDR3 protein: ASSAYETSGGNEQF

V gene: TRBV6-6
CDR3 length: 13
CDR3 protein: ASSYSGRNTDTQY

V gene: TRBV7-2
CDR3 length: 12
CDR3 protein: ASKLGLPGDTQY

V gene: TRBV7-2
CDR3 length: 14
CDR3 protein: ASSPQGNRMADIQY

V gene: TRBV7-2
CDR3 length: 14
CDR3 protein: ASSSRTSGGADTQY

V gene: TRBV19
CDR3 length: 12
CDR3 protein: ASSIGVSETEAF

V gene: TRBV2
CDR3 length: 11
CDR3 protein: ASTLTSVETQY

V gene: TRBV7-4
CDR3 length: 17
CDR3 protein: ASSLVGEQPQVYNSPLH

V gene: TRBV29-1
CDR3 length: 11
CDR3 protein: SALGTGGNEQF

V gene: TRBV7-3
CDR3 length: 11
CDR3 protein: ASSPHGTEKLF

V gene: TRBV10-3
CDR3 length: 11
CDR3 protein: AIRRGGFGELF

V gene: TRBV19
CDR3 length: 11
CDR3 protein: ASSIPGNQPQH

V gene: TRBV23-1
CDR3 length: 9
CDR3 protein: ASNPAYEQY

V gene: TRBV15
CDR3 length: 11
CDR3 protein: ATSRESDRQAF

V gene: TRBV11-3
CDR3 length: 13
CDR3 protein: ASSLGTAETYEQY

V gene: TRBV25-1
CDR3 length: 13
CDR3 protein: ASSESQGSSYEQY

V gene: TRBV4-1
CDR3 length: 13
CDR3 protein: ASSPTSARNTEAF

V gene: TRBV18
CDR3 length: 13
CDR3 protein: ASSPSGPSGNTIY

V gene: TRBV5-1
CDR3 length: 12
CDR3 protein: ASRLAGENTEAF

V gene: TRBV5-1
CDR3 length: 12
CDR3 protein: ASSRDTLYTEAF

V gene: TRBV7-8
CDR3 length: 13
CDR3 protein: ASSGGQGLSYEQY

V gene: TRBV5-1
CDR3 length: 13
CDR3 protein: ASSPDGGEGKTQY

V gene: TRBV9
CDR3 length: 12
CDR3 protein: ASSAKGDVYEQY

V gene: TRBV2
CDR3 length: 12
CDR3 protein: ASSSGGPGNTIY

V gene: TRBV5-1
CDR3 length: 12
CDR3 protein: ASSGLGQGAEAF

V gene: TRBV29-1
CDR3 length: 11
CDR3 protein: SATQGSTGELF